The sequence of this T cell receptor (beta chain) was determined in a study of T cells in Graves' hyperthyroidism and ophthalmopathy. The study's findings and limits: Ophthalmopathy was model-predicted a median around 6.7 months pre-onset.

To note about this clonotype: Its antigen is currently unknown.

Amplification of TCR beta CDR3 regions used RNA as the template. Primed by the HTBI set, a first-round RT-PCR was run on the TCR CDR3. Via MiXCR, TCRdb re-called the multiplex PCR reads, giving one row per CDR3 protein. The table has hundreds of thousands of distinct CDR3 sequences, roughly 46% seen once; the top ten hold roughly 8.2%. V shed 2 bases and J shed 6 bases, with 11 bases lying between them. Germline V gives CDR1 SGHVS, CDR2 FQNEAQ. This CDR3 spans 13 amino acids. Diagnosis relied on clinical symptoms, serum thyroxine and TRAb, thyroid ultrasound and orbital computed tomography. V is TRBV7-8 and J is TRBJ2-7, with a tentative D call TRBD1 (6 bases). Sequenced: peripheral blood or thyroid tissue (not recorded which). The receptor was isolated from a woman between 18 and 30 years old with Graves' hyperthyroidism. CDR3: CASSLQGWGEQYF. The CDR3 DNA is TGTGCCAGCAGCTTACAGGGGTGGGGCGAGCAGTACTTC.